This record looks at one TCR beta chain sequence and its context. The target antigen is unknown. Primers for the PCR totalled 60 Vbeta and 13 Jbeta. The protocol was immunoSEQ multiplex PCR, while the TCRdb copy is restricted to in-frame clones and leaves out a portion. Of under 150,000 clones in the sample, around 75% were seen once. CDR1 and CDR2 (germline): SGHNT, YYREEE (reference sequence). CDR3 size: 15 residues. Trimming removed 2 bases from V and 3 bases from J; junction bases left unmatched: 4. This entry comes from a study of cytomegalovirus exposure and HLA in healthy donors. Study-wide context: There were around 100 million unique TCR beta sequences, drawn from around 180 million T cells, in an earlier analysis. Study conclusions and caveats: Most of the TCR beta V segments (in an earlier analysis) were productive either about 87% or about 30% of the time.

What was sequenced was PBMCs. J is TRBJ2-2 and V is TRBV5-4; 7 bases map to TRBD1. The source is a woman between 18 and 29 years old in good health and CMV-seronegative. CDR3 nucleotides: TGTGCCAGCAGCTTTGTCACAGGGGACACCGGGGAGCTGTTTTTT. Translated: CASSFVTGDTGELFF.